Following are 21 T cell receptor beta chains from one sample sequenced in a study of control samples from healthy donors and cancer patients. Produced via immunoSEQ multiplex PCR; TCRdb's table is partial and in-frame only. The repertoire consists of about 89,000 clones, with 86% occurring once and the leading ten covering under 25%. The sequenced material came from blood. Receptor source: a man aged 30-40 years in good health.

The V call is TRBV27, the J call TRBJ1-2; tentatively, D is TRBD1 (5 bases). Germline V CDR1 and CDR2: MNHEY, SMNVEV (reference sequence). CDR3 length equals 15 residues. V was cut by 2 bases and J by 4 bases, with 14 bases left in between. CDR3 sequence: CASSLRGVRSYGYTF. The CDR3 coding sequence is TGTGCCAGCAGTTTACGGGGGGTAAGATCCTATGGCTACACCTTC.

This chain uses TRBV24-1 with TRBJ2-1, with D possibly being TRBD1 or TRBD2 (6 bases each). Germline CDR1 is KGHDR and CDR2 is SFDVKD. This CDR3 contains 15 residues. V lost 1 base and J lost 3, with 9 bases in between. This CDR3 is CATSDLRGHYNEQFF. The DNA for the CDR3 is TGTGCCACCAGTGATTTACGGGGGCACTACAATGAGCAGTTCTTC.

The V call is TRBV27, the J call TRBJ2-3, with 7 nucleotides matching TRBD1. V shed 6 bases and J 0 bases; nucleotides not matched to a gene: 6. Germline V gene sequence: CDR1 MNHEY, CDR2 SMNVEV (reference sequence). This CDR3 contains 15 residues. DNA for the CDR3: TGTGCCAGCAGGACCGGGACAGTTAGCACAGATACGCAGTATTTT. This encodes CASRTGTVSTDTQYF.

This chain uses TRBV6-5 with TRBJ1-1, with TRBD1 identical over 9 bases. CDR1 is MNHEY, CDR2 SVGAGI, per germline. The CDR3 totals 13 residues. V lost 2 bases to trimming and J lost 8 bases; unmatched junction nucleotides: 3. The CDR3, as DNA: TGTGCCAGCAGTTACAACAGGGGGCAGGAAGCTTTCTTT. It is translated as CASSYNRGQEAFF.

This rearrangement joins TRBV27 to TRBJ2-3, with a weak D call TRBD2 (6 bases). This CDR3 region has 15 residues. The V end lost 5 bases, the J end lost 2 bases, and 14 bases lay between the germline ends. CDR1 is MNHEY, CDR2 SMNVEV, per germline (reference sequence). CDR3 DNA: TGTGCCAGCAGTCTCCGGGGGTCTCCCACAGATACGCAGTATTTT. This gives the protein CASSLRGSPTDTQYF.

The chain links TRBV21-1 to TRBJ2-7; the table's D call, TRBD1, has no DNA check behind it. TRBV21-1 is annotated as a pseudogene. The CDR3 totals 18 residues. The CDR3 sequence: CASTHGTGTGGRYDEQYV. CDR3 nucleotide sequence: TGTGCCAGCACCCACGGAACCGGGACAGGGGGCAGGTATGACGAGCAGTACGTC.

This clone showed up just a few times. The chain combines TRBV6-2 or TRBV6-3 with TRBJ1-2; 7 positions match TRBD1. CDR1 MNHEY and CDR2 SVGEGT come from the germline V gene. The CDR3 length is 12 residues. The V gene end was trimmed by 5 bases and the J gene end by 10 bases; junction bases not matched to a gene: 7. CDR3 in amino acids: CASSRQGVDYTF. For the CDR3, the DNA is TGTGCCAGCAGTCGGCAGGGGGTTGACTACACCTTC.

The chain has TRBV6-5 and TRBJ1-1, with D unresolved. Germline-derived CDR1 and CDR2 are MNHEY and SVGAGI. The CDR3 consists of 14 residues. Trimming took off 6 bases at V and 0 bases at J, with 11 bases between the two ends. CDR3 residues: CASRRLNLNTEAFF. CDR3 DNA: TGTGCCAGCAGACGATTGAACCTGAACACTGAAGCTTTCTTT.

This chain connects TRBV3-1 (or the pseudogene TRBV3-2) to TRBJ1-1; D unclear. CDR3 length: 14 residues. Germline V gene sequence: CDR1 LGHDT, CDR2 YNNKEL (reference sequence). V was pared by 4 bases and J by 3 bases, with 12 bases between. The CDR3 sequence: CASSPPYGDTEAFF. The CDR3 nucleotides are TGTGCCAGCAGCCCCCCGTATGGGGACACTGAAGCTTTCTTT.

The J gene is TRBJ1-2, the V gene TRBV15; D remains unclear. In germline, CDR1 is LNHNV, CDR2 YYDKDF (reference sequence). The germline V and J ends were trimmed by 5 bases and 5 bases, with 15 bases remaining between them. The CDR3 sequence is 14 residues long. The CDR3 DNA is TGTGCCACCAGCCCCCGGACGGGGAATTATGGCTACACCTTC. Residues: CATSPRTGNYGYTF.

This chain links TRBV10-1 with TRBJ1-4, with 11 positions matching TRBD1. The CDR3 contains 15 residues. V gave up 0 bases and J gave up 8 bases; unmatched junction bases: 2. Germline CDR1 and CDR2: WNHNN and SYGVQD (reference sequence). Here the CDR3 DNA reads TGCGCCAGCAGTGAGTCGGACAGGGGGCGAGAAAAACTGTTTTTT. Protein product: CASSESDRGREKLFF.

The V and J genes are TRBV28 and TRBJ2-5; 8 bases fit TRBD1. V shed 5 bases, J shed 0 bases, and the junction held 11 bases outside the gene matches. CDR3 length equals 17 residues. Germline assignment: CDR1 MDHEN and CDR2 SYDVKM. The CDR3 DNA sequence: TGTGCCAGCAGTCCTCAGGGGGCCGGGACAGACCAAGAGACCCAGTACTTC. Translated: CASSPQGAGTDQETQYF.

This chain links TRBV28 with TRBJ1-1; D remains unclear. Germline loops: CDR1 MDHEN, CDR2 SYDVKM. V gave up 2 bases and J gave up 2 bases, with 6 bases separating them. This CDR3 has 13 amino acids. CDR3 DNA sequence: TGTGCCAGCAGTTTAGGTCGAAACACTGAAGCTTTCTTT. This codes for CASSLGRNTEAFF.

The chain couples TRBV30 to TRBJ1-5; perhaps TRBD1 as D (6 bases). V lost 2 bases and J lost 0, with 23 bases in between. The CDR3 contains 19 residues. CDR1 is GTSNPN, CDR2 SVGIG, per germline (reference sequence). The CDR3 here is CAWSQPRARGSYSNQPQHF. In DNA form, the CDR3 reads TGTGCCTGGAGTCAACCGAGGGCCAGGGGCAGCTATAGCAATCAGCCCCAGCATTTT.

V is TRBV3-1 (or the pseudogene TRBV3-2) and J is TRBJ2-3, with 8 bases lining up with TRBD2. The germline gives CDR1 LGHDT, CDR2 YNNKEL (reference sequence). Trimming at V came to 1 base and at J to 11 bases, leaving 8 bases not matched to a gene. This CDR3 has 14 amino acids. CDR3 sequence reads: CASSQGVGGAQQYF. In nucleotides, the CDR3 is TGTGCCAGCAGCCAAGGGGTCGGGGGGGCCCAGCAGTATTTT.

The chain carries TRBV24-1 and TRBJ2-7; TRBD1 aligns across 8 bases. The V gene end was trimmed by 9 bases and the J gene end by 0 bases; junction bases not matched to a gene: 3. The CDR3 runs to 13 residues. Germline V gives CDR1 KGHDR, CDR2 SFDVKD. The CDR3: CATGTGPSYEQYF. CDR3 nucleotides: TGTGCCACCGGGACAGGACCCTCCTACGAGCAGTACTTC.

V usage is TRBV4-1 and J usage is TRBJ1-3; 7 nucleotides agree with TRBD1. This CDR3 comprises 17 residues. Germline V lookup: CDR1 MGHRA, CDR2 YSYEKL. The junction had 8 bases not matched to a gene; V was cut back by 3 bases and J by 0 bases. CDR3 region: CASSQPLGQSSGNTIYF. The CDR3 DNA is TGCGCCAGCAGCCAGCCGCTGGGACAGAGCTCTGGAAACACCATATATTTT.

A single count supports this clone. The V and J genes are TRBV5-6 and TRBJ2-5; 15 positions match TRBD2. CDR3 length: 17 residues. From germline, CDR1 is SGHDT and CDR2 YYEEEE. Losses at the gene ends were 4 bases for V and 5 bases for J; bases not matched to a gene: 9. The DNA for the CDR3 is TGTGCCAGCAGCGCCTCATCCGGGACTAGCGGGGGGGAGACCCAGTACTTC. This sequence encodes CASSASSGTSGGETQYF.

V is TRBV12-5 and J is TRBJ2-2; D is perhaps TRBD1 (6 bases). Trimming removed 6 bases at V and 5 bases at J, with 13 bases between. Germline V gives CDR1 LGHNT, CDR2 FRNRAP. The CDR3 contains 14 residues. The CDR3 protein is CASGQGQLTGELFF. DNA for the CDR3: TGTGCTAGTGGCCAAGGACAGCTTACCGGGGAGCTGTTTTTT.

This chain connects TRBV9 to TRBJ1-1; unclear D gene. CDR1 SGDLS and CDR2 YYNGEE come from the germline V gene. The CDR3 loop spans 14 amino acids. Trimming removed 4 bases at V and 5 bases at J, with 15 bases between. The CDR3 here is CASSSSPRGTEAFF. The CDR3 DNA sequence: TGTGCCAGCAGCTCCTCCCCCCGGGGTACTGAAGCTTTCTTT.

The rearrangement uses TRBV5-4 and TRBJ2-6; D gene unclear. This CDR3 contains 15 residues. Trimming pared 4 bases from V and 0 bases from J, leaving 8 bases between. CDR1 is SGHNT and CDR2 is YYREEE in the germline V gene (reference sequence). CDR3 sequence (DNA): TGTGCCAGCAGCCTCCCGGGCTCTGGGGCCAACGTCCTGACTTTC. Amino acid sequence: CASSLPGSGANVLTF.